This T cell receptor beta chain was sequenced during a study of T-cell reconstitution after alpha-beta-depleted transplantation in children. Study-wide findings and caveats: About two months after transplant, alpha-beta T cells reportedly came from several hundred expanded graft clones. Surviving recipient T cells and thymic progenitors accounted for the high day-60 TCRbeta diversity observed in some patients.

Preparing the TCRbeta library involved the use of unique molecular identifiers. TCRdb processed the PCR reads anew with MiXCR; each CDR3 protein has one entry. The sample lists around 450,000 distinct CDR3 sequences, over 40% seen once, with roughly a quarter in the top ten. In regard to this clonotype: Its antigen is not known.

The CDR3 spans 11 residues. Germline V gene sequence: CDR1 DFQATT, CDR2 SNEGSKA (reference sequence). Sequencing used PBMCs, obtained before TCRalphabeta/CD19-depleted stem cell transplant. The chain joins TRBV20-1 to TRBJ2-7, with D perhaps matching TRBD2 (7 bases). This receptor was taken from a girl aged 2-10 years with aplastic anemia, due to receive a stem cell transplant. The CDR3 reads CSARGGQEQYF. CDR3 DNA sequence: TGCAGCGCAAGGGGGGGCCAGGAGCAGTACTTC.